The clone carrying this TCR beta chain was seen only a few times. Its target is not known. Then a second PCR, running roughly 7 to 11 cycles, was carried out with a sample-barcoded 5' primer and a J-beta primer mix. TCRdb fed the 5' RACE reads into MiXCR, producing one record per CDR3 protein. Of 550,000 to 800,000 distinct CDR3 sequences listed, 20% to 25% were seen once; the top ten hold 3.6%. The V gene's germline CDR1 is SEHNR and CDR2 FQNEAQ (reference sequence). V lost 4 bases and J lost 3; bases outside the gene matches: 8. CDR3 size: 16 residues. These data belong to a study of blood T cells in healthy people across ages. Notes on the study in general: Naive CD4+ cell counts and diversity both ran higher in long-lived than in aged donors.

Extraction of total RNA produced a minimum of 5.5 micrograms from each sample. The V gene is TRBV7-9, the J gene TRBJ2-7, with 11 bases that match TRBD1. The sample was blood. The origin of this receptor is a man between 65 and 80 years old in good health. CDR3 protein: CASSSGGQGADYEQYF. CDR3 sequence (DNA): TGTGCCAGCAGCTCAGGAGGACAGGGGGCAGACTACGAGCAGTACTTC.